The 24 T cell receptor beta chains below all came from one sample that was sequenced in a study of cytomegalovirus exposure and HLA in healthy donors. The PCR used 60 Vbeta and 13 Jbeta primers. Sequencing used immunoSEQ multiplex PCR; TCRdb keeps in-frame clones, though not all of them. The table lists roughly 140,000 clones, about three quarters of them singletons. The sequencing input was PBMCs. Receptors were obtained from a male donor in good health and CMV-seronegative.

V and J are TRBV7-2 and TRBJ2-7; D is unclear. With 2 bases removed from V and 2 bases from J, the gap between germline ends came to 4 bases. This CDR3 is 12 amino acids long. Germline assignment: CDR1 SGHTA and CDR2 FQGNSA. CDR3 nucleotides: TGTGCCAGCAGCTTAACGGCCTACGAGCAGTACTTC. Its translation is CASSLTAYEQYF.

The genes are TRBV7-9 and TRBJ2-1; 10 nucleotides agree with TRBD1. CDR1 SEHNR and CDR2 FQNEAQ come from the germline V gene (reference sequence). Unmatched junction bases numbered 11, after V lost 5 bases and J lost 4 bases. The CDR3 consists of 17 residues. CDR3 DNA: TGTGCCAGCAGCCCCGGGACAGGGGACGTAGAATACAATGAGCAGTTCTTC. Protein product: CASSPGTGDVEYNEQFF.

The chain joins TRBV25-1 to TRBJ1-4; maybe TRBD1 (6 bases). V dropped 2 bases and J dropped 6 bases, with 13 bases sitting between them. This CDR3 is built from 15 residues. The germline V gene encodes CDR1 MGHDK and CDR2 SYGVNS. The DNA for the CDR3 is TGTGCCAGCAGTGAACACAGGGTGGGAGATGAAAAACTGTTTTTT. Its protein is CASSEHRVGDEKLFF.

This clone has only one observation. This chain's CDR3 is CASSRDRWSNTEAFF. CDR3 bases: TGTGCCAGCAGTCGGGACAGGTGGTCGAACACTGAAGCTTTCTTT. The chain has TRBV7-2 and TRBJ1-1; TRBD1 aligns across 8 bases. J was trimmed by 1 base and V by 6 bases; bases with no gene match: 7. This CDR3 has 15 residues. The germline V gene has CDR1 SGHTA and CDR2 FQGNSA.

This chain uses TRBV30 with TRBJ2-5; tentatively, D is TRBD2 (5 bases). Trimming removed 3 bases from V and 7 bases from J, with 9 bases in between. Germline assignment: CDR1 GTSNPN and CDR2 SVGIG (reference sequence). The length of the CDR3 is 11 residues. The CDR3 bases are TGTGCCTGGAGCCCGGGGTGGACCCAGTACTTC. It translates to CAWSPGWTQYF.

This rearrangement joins TRBV2 to TRBJ1-6; weak D call: TRBD1 (5 bases). CDR1 SNHLY and CDR2 FYNNEI come from the germline V gene. V was cut by 0 bases and J by 10 bases, with 7 bases left in between. This CDR3 spans 13 amino acids. CDR3 nucleotides: TGTGCCAGCAGTGAAGCGCAGGGATCACCCCTCCACTTT. This encodes CASSEAQGSPLHF.

The chain is built from TRBV6-1 and TRBJ1-2; 9 nucleotides line up with TRBD1. The CDR3 has 13 amino acids. V dropped 5 bases and J dropped 8; count of bases not matched to a gene: 6. CDR1 and CDR2 (germline): MNHNS, SASEGT. The CDR3 nucleotides read TGTGCCAGCAGTCAACAGGGGGCTATAGGCTACACCTTC. It codes for CASSQQGAIGYTF.

The chain combines TRBV9 with TRBJ2-7; TRBD2 is a possible D gene (6 bases). The CDR3 contains 13 residues. CDR1 is SGDLS, CDR2 YYNGEE, per germline. V lost 7 bases, J lost 3 bases, and 14 bases lay in between. The CDR3 loop is CASSDPTSYEQYF. In DNA form, the CDR3 reads TGTGCCAGCTCCGACCCGACTAGCTACGAGCAGTACTTC.

The CDR3 DNA reads TGTGCCAGCACGAGGGCAGGGGGGAACACTGAAGCTTTCTTT. This sequence encodes CASTRAGGNTEAFF. The gene calls are TRBV6-5 and TRBJ1-1, with 7 bases identical to TRBD1. Germline-derived CDR1 and CDR2 are MNHEY and SVGAGI. Germline trimming cut 7 bases from V and 1 base from J; bases unmatched to any gene: 6. The CDR3 runs 14 residues.

V and J are TRBV11-3 and TRBJ2-7, with TRBD1 matching 8 bases. Germline CDR1 SGHNT, CDR2 YENEEA. The CDR3 covers 14 residues. V lost 4 bases and J lost 5; bases outside the gene matches: 7. The CDR3 DNA is TGTGCCAGCAGCTCCCGGACAGGGAGCAACGAGCAGTACTTC. Its translation is CASSSRTGSNEQYF.

This chain joins TRBV5-4 and TRBJ1-2; D is unresolved. The CDR3 spans 13 residues. CDR1 SGHNT and CDR2 YYREEE come from the germline V gene (reference sequence). V was cut by 4 bases and J by 4 bases, with 11 bases left in between. CDR3 residues: CASSPGGVYGYTF. For the CDR3, the DNA is TGTGCCAGCAGCCCGGGCGGGGTCTATGGCTACACCTTC.

Only a few counts were recorded for this clone. The J gene is TRBJ2-3, the V gene TRBV6-4; 10 bases are a match to TRBD2. V was pared by 5 bases and J by 0 bases, with 2 bases of the junction left unmatched. Germline V gene sequence: CDR1 MRHNA, CDR2 SNTAGT. This CDR3 has 15 amino acids. This CDR3 is CASSWTSGSTDTQYF. As DNA, the CDR3 is TGTGCCAGCAGTTGGACTAGCGGCAGCACAGATACGCAGTATTTT.

The chain recombines TRBV9 with TRBJ2-1; 7 nucleotides match TRBD2. V was pared by 4 bases and J by 0 bases, with 16 bases of the junction left unmatched. The CDR3 totals 19 residues. CDR1 is SGDLS and CDR2 is YYNGEE in the germline V gene. CDR3 bases: TGTGCCAGCAGCCCCCGTTCAATGCCGGGGGGAAGCTCCTACAATGAGCAGTTCTTC. It is translated as CASSPRSMPGGSSYNEQFF.

The rearrangement uses TRBV7-6 and TRBJ2-5; the match to TRBD2 covers 9 bases. CDR3 length: 15 amino acids. CDR1 and CDR2 from the germline V gene are SGHVS and FNYEAQ. Trimming cost V 6 bases and J 1 base; bases outside gene matches: 6. The CDR3 DNA sequence: TGTGCCAGCAGTCGTCTAGCGGGGACCCAAGAGACCCAGTACTTC. Translating it yields CASSRLAGTQETQYF.

The rearrangement uses TRBV29-1 and TRBJ1-1, with a tentative D call TRBD1 (5 bases). V was trimmed by 2 bases and J by 4 bases, leaving 32 bases between them. Germline CDR1 is SQVTM and CDR2 is ANQGSEA. The CDR3 is 20 amino acids. The CDR3 protein is CSVEPPQRGGSLLGRTEAFF. The CDR3 DNA sequence: TGCAGCGTTGAACCGCCTCAGAGGGGAGGGTCTTTATTAGGGCGCACTGAAGCTTTCTTT.

In its sample, this clone was seen once. V and J are TRBV6-5 and TRBJ1-2; D possibly corresponds to TRBD1 (6 bases). The germline gives CDR1 MNHEY, CDR2 SVGAGI. This CDR3 has 12 residues. V gave up 2 bases and J gave up 13 bases, with 14 bases separating them. The CDR3 loop is CASSYGGAGFTF. CDR3 sequence (DNA): TGTGCCAGCAGTTACGGGGGGGCAGGTTTCACCTTC.

The chain recombines TRBV7-9 with TRBJ2-3; the D gene is possibly TRBD1 (6 bases). Germline V gene lookup returns CDR1 SEHNR and CDR2 FQNEAQ (reference sequence). The CDR3 covers 16 residues. V lost 6 bases to trimming and J lost 4 bases, with 20 bases between them. In DNA form, the CDR3 reads TGTGCCAGCAGTAACCGGACAGTTAGTAGAGCAGATACGCAGTATTTT. It specifies CASSNRTVSRADTQYF.

This clone was counted only a few times. V is TRBV7-2 and J is TRBJ1-5, with 9 bases matching TRBD1. Germline V gene sequence: CDR1 SGHTA, CDR2 FQGNSA. This CDR3 region has 14 residues. Losses at the gene ends were 7 bases for V and 7 bases for J; bases not matched to a gene: 8. CDR3 sequence: CASTKTGGRQPQHF. As DNA, the CDR3 is TGTGCCAGCACCAAGACAGGGGGGAGGCAGCCCCAGCATTTT. The variable domain in full, with the rest retrieved from reference TRBV7-2 and TRBJ1-5, is GAGVSQSPSNKVTEKGKDVELRCDPISGHTALYWYRQSLGQGLEFLIYFQGNSAPDKSGLPSDRFSAERTGGSVSTLTIQRTQQEDSAVYLCASTKTGGRQPQHFGDGTRLSIL.

The CDR3: CAISDSTSSYNEQFF. In nucleotides, the CDR3 is TGTGCCATCAGTGATTCGACTAGCTCCTACAATGAGCAGTTCTTC. The genes are TRBV10-3 and TRBJ2-1; possible D gene TRBD2, 6 bases. V dropped 3 bases and J dropped 0 bases, with 9 bases sitting between them. Germline CDR1 and CDR2: ENHRY and SYGVKD. The CDR3 has 15 residues.

The rearrangement uses TRBV15 and TRBJ2-2; D possibly corresponds to TRBD2 (5 bases). The CDR3 totals 16 residues. The V end lost 1 base, the J end lost 6 bases, and 15 bases lay between the germline ends. CDR1 and CDR2 (germline): LNHNV, YYDKDF (reference sequence). The CDR3 nucleotides read TGTGCCACCAGCAGAGGGCAGACACCGCGGGCCGGGGAGCTGTTTTTT. It codes for CATSRGQTPRAGELFF.

V is TRBV7-3 and J is TRBJ2-1; 10 bases align to TRBD2. The CDR3 contains 15 residues. CDR1 SGHTA and CDR2 FQGTGA come from the germline V gene. V trimming: 1 base; J trimming: 8 bases; junction bases outside the gene matches: 5. Written as DNA, the CDR3 is TGTGCCAGCAGCTTAATCGCTAGCGGGGGCTATGAGCAGTTCTTC. Translating gives CASSLIASGGYEQFF.

The chain employs TRBV29-1 and TRBJ2-4; D possibly corresponds to TRBD2 (7 bases). Trimming cost V 5 bases and J 3 bases, with 14 bases left between them. Germline CDR1 reads SQVTM; CDR2 reads ANQGSEA. The CDR3 totals 14 residues. The CDR3 loop reads CSVRRGGDKNIQYF. The CDR3 coding sequence is TGCAGCGTTAGGAGGGGGGGTGACAAAAACATTCAGTACTTC. Supplemented by reference TRBV29-1 and TRBJ2-4, the full variable domain reads SAVISQKPSRDICQRGTSLTIQCQVDSQVTMMFWYRQQPGQSLTLIATANQGSEATYESGFVIDKFPISRPNLTFSTLTVSNMSPEDSSIYLCSVRRGGDKNIQYFGAGTRLSVL.

V is TRBV5-4 and J is TRBJ1-4; D not resolved. The ends were cut back, 4 bases at V and 0 bases at J, with 10 bases in the middle. This CDR3 spans 15 amino acids. In germline, CDR1 is SGHNT, CDR2 YYREEE (reference sequence). CDR3 protein: CASSDRQSTNEKLFF. The CDR3 coding sequence is TGTGCCAGCAGCGATAGACAATCAACTAATGAAAAACTGTTTTTT.

The chain employs TRBV5-5 and TRBJ2-1, with D maybe TRBD1 (5 bases). The V gene lost 5 bases and the J gene lost 5 bases, with 11 bases spanning the gap. CDR3 length equals 13 residues. Germline assignment: CDR1 SGHKS and CDR2 YYEKEE (reference sequence). CDR3 DNA sequence: TGTGCCAGCAGGGCGACAGTTAACAATGAGCAGTTCTTC. This gives the protein CASRATVNNEQFF.